These 20 T cell receptor beta chains came from one sample sequenced in a study of T cell responses to AZD1222 COVID-19 vaccine. Libraries were prepared by immunoSEQ multiplex PCR; TCRdb keeps only in-frame clonotypes and omits some of them. The profile shows approximately 110,000 clones, about 92% of them singletons. Source: peripheral blood, taken on day 0 of AZD1222 vaccination. These receptors were obtained from an adult in good health.

The chain couples TRBV7-9 to TRBJ2-7; 10 positions match TRBD2. V trimming: 2 bases; J trimming: 0 bases; junction bases outside the gene matches: 10. The CDR3 has 18 residues. Germline CDR1 SEHNR, CDR2 FQNEAQ (reference sequence). The CDR3 coding sequence is TGTGCCAGCAGCTTAAAATCCCCCGGGACTAGCGCCTCCTACGAGCAGTACTTC. It codes for CASSLKSPGTSASYEQYF.

The chain links TRBV2 to TRBJ2-3, with TRBD2 matching 7 bases. CDR1 and CDR2 from the germline V gene are SNHLY and FYNNEI. CDR3 length: 14 amino acids. V dropped 4 bases and J dropped 0; count of bases not matched to a gene: 1. The CDR3 reads CASSGTRSTDTQYF. The CDR3 DNA reads TGTGCCAGCAGTGGGACTAGGAGCACAGATACGCAGTATTTT.

This chain joins TRBV4-3 and TRBJ1-5; D gene unclear. The CDR3 has 13 amino acids. V was pared by 4 bases and J by 0 bases, with 4 bases between. The germline gives CDR1 LGHNA, CDR2 YSLEER. The CDR3 is CASSLNSNQPQHF. The CDR3 DNA follows: TGCGCCAGCAGCCTCAATAGCAATCAGCCCCAGCATTTT.

The sample holds one count of this clone. The CDR3, as DNA: TGTGCCAGCAGCGTAGAAGGCAGGAACACCGGGGAGCTGTTTTTT. This gives the protein CASSVEGRNTGELFF. V gene TRBV9 combines with J gene TRBJ2-2; D unresolved. CDR1 and CDR2 from the germline V gene are SGDLS and YYNGEE. CDR3 length: 15 amino acids. Deletions cut 0 bases from V and 1 base from J, with 7 bases between.

This chain joins TRBV5-6 and TRBJ2-2; TRBD2 aligns across 10 bases. Germline CDR1 SGHDT, CDR2 YYEEEE. CDR3 length: 17 residues. Trimming took 4 bases from V and 6 from J; bases not matched to a gene: 12. CDR3 sequence: CASSEPTASGRAGELFF. As DNA, the CDR3 is TGTGCCAGCAGCGAGCCAACTGCCAGCGGGAGGGCCGGGGAGCTGTTTTTT.

This clone was seen just once. This chain links TRBV7-9 with TRBJ1-2; no clear D. V lost 8 bases and J lost 4, with 14 bases in between. This CDR3 has 13 residues. Per germline, CDR1 SEHNR and CDR2 FQNEAQ (reference sequence). CDR3: CASVLLGVYGYTF. CDR3 nucleotides: TGTGCCAGCGTACTTCTGGGCGTCTATGGCTACACCTTC.

J is TRBJ2-7 and V is TRBV28; D gene unclear. Per the germline V gene, CDR1 is MDHEN and CDR2 is SYDVKM. V was clipped by 6 bases and J by 2 bases, with 17 bases between them. The CDR3 length is 15 residues. CDR3 in DNA: TGTGCCAGCAGCCCCCTGTCAGGATCGGCCTACGAGCAGTACTTC. Translation gives CASSPLSGSAYEQYF.

The DNA for the CDR3 is TGTGCCAGCAGCTTGCCCGGGACAGCACAAGAGACCCAGTACTTC. Protein sequence: CASSLPGTAQETQYF. The gene calls are TRBV5-4 and TRBJ2-5; 7 bases agree with TRBD1. The V gene end was trimmed by 1 base and the J gene end by 2 bases; junction bases not matched to a gene: 5. The CDR3 consists of 15 residues. Germline V lookup: CDR1 SGHNT, CDR2 YYREEE (reference sequence).

The rearrangement uses TRBV7-9 and TRBJ2-6; unclear D gene. Looked up from germline, CDR1 is SEHNR and CDR2 is FQNEAQ (reference sequence). The CDR3 runs 16 residues. The V and J ends lost 5 bases and 0 bases respectively, with 11 bases between them. The chain's CDR3 is CASSRNVVSGANVLTF. As DNA, the CDR3 is TGTGCCAGCAGCCGGAACGTAGTCTCTGGGGCCAACGTCCTGACTTTC.

This rearrangement joins TRBV6-5 to TRBJ2-7, with a weak D call TRBD2 (6 bases). This CDR3 comprises 14 residues. Trimming pared 0 bases from V and 6 bases from J, leaving 12 bases between. Germline V lookup: CDR1 MNHEY, CDR2 SVGAGI. As DNA, the CDR3 is TGTGCCAGCAGTTACTCGCGGGGCCAGGGCGAGCAGTACTTC. Protein sequence: CASSYSRGQGEQYF.

This clone has more than one count but fewer than ten. The rearrangement uses TRBV19 and TRBJ1-5; 7 positions agree with TRBD1. Germline trimming cut 5 bases from V and 4 bases from J; bases unmatched to any gene: 8. The length of the CDR3 is 15 residues. CDR1 is LNHDA, CDR2 SQIVND, per germline (reference sequence). DNA for the CDR3: TGTGCCAGTAGTGGAGACAGGGACTCGAATCAGCCCCAGCATTTT. It is translated as CASSGDRDSNQPQHF.

A remark on this clone: The same CDR3 arises from other DNA sequences in this sample as well. The V gene is TRBV5-1, the J gene TRBJ2-5; D not certain. The CDR3 extends over 11 amino acids. CDR1 is SGHRS, CDR2 YFSETQ, per germline. The V gene lost 4 bases and the J gene lost 2 bases, with 3 bases spanning the gap. As DNA, the CDR3 is TGCGCCAGCAGCCTTCAAGAGACCCAGTACTTC. As protein: CASSLQETQYF.

The chain is built from TRBV5-4 and TRBJ2-3, with 10 bases lining up with TRBD2. There are 15 residues in the CDR3. V shed 4 bases, J shed 2 bases, and the junction held 4 bases outside the gene matches. The germline CDR1 and CDR2 sequences are SGHNT and YYREEE (reference sequence). The CDR3 DNA sequence: TGTGCCAGCAGCCCTAGCGGGGGCGACACAGATACGCAGTATTTT. This sequence encodes CASSPSGGDTDTQYF.

The chain has TRBV7-3 and TRBJ2-5; unclear D gene. V gave up 1 base and J gave up 2 bases, with 11 bases separating them. Germline CDR1 and CDR2: SGHTA and FQGTGA. There are 15 residues in the CDR3. The CDR3 loop is CASSLMGGGQETQYF. In nucleotides, the CDR3 is TGTGCCAGCAGCTTAATGGGCGGTGGGCAAGAGACCCAGTACTTC. The complete variable domain, with remaining parts taken from reference TRBV7-3 and TRBJ2-5, reads GAGVSQTPSNKVTEKGKYVELRCDPISGHTALYWYRQSLGQGPEFLIYFQGTGAADDSGLPNDRFFAVRPEGSVSTLKIQRTERGDSAVYLCASSLMGGGQETQYFGPGTRLLVL.

V and J are TRBV6-5 and TRBJ1-1; D gene ambiguous. Looked up from germline, CDR1 is MNHEY and CDR2 is SVGAGI. The CDR3 sequence is 12 residues long. Trimming removed 6 bases from V and 1 base from J, with 6 bases in between. CDR3 amino acids: CASSPPNTEAFF. The CDR3 nucleotides read TGTGCCAGCAGCCCCCCGAACACTGAAGCTTTCTTT.

The genes are TRBV7-2 and TRBJ1-1; 10 bases align to TRBD1. With V trimmed by 5 bases and J by 7 bases, 13 bases remained unmatched. The CDR3 length is 16 residues. The V gene's germline CDR1 is SGHTA and CDR2 FQGNSA. The CDR3 region has the DNA TGTGCCAGCAGCCGCCGTCCCGGGACAGGGGATGTTGAAGCTTTCTTT. It is translated as CASSRRPGTGDVEAFF.

The chain joins TRBV19 to TRBJ2-3, with TRBD1 identical over 9 bases. The V gene end was trimmed by 8 bases and the J gene end by 2 bases; junction bases not matched to a gene: 8. Germline V gene lookup returns CDR1 LNHDA and CDR2 SQIVND (reference sequence). There are 15 residues in the CDR3. The CDR3 nucleotides read TGTGCCAGTGGGGGGACAGGGTGGGTCACAGATACGCAGTATTTT. Its protein product is CASGGTGWVTDTQYF.

Here the CDR3 reads CASSQRQGDGYTF. The CDR3 DNA sequence: TGTGCCAGCAGCCAAAGACAGGGGGATGGCTACACCTTC. The V call is TRBV3-1 (or the pseudogene TRBV3-2), the J call TRBJ1-2, with 9 bases aligning to TRBD1. The CDR3 contains 13 residues. J gave up 6 bases and V 2 bases, and 1 base lay outside the gene matches. Germline V gene sequence: CDR1 LGHDT, CDR2 YNNKEL (reference sequence).

The J gene is TRBJ1-1, the V gene TRBV5-1; D is ambiguous. The CDR3 runs 13 residues. V shed 0 bases and J shed 10 bases, with 13 bases lying between them. Germline V gives CDR1 SGHRS, CDR2 YFSETQ. In DNA form, the CDR3 reads TGCGCCAGCAGCTTGGGGCAGGACTATCGAGCTTTCTTT. Amino acids: CASSLGQDYRAFF. Looking up the rest from reference TRBV5-1 and TRBJ1-1 gives the full variable domain: KAGVTQTPRYLIKTRGQQVTLSCSPISGHRSVSWYQQTPGQGLQFLFEYFSETQRNKGNFPGRFSGRQFSNSRSEMNVSTLELGDSALYLCASSLGQDYRAFFGQGTRLTVV.

This clone occurred once. The CDR3 bases are TGTGCCAGCAGCTTCGCAGGCCAAGAGACCCAGTACTTC. It translates to CASSFAGQETQYF. This chain joins TRBV7-2 and TRBJ2-5; D remains unclear. The CDR3 is 13 residues long. Per the germline V gene, CDR1 is SGHTA and CDR2 is FQGNSA. V gave up 3 bases and J gave up 1 base, with 6 bases separating them.